The 5 T cell receptor beta chains listed next were all sequenced from one sample in a study of blood T cell repertoires in COVID-19. TCRdb's table, derived via immunoSEQ multiplex PCR, lists solely in-frame clones and lacks some. The sample lists 150,000 to 200,000 clones; 70% to 90% were seen once. Material for sequencing was peripheral blood. The source of these receptors is a man between 60 and 75 years old with active or convalescent COVID-19.

This sequence joins TRBV24-1 and TRBJ2-5; no reliable D call. Germline-derived CDR1 and CDR2 are KGHDR and SFDVKD. With 3 bases removed from V and 0 bases from J, the gap between germline ends came to 4 bases. The CDR3 has 13 residues. This chain's CDR3 is CATSDIYQETQYF. The CDR3 DNA sequence: TGTGCCACCAGTGATATCTACCAAGAGACCCAGTACTTC.

This chain uses TRBV24-1 with TRBJ2-3; TRBD1 matches at 8 bases. Germline values: CDR1 KGHDR, CDR2 SFDVKD. The CDR3 extends over 16 amino acids. V shed 0 bases and J 4 bases; nucleotides not matched to a gene: 5. The CDR3 sequence is CATSDLGRGLADTQYF. The CDR3 coding sequence is TGTGCCACCAGTGATTTGGGCAGGGGGCTGGCAGATACGCAGTATTTT.

The CDR3 protein is CASSLGEGSAFF. As DNA, the CDR3 is TGTGCCAGCAGCTTAGGTGAGGGATCAGCTTTCTTT. The V and J genes are TRBV7-6 and TRBJ1-1; D ambiguous. Trimming shortened V by 1 base and J by 10 bases, and 10 bases separated the two germline ends. CDR3 length: 12 amino acids. Germline V gene data show CDR1 as SGHVS and CDR2 as FNYEAQ.

The V gene is TRBV3-1 (or the pseudogene TRBV3-2), the J gene TRBJ1-1; D uncertain. With 2 bases removed from V and 5 bases from J, the gap between germline ends came to 12 bases. CDR1 is LGHDT, CDR2 YNNKEL, per germline (reference sequence). There are 14 residues in the CDR3. CDR3 sequence (DNA): TGTGCCAGCAGCCAACCGGGTCCGGGGACTGAAGCTTTCTTT. The encoded protein is CASSQPGPGTEAFF.

This clone was seen just once. The CDR3 spells CASSLTTGNTEAFF. CDR3 sequence (DNA): TGTGCCAGCAGCTTGACCACAGGGAACACTGAAGCTTTCTTT. The chain joins TRBV5-4 to TRBJ1-1, with D perhaps matching TRBD1 (5 bases). The CDR3 totals 14 residues. Deletions cut 1 base from V and 1 base from J, with 8 bases between. CDR1 is SGHNT, CDR2 YYREEE, per germline (reference sequence).